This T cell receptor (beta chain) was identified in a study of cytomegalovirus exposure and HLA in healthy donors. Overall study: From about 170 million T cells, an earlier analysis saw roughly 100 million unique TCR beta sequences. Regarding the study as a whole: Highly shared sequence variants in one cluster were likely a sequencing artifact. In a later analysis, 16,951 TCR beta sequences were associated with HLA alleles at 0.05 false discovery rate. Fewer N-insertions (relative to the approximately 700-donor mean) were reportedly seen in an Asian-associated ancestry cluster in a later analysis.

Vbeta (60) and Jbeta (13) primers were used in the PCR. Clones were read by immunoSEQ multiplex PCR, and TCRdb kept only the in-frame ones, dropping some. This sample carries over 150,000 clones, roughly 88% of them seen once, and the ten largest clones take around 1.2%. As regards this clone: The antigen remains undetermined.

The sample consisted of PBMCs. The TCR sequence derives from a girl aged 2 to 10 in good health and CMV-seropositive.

CDR3 region: CAWTPGQDNQPQHF. The CDR3 nucleotides are TGTGCCTGGACCCCGGGACAGGACAATCAGCCCCAGCATTTT. J is TRBJ1-5 and V is TRBV30, with 8 bases lining up with TRBD1. Germline values: CDR1 GTSNPN, CDR2 SVGIG (reference sequence). J was trimmed by 3 bases and V by 4 bases; bases with no gene match: 5. The CDR3 totals 14 residues.